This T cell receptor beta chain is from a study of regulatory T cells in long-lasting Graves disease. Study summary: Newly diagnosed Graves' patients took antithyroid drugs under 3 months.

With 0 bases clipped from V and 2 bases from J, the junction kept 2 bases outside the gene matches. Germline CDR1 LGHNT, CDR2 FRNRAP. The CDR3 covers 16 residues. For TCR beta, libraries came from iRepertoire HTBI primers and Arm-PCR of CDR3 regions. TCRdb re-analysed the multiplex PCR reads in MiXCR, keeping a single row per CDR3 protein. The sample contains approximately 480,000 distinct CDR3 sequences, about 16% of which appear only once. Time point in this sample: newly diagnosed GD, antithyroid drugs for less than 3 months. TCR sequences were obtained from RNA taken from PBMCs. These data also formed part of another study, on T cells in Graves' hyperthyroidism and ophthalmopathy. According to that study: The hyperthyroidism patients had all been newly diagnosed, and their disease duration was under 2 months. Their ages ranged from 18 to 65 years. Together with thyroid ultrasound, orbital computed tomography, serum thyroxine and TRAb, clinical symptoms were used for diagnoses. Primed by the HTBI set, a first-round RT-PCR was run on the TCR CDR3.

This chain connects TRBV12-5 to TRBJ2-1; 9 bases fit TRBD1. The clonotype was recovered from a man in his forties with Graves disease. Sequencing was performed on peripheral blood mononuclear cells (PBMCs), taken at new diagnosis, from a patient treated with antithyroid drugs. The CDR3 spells CASGLVDRGPYNEQFF. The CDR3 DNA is TGTGCTAGTGGTTTGGTGGACAGGGGCCCCTACAATGAGCAGTTCTTC.